These 27 T cell receptor beta chains came from one sample sequenced in a study of response to subunit inactivated influenza vaccine. MiXCR was run by TCRdb on the RT-PCR reads, yielding one entry per CDR3 protein. The sample lists 540,000 or so distinct CDR3 sequences, 10% to 15% seen once, with about 12% in the top ten. The input for sequencing was PBMCs from blood, taken 40 to 50 days after vaccination. These receptors were collected from a man aged 50-60 years who received an inactivated influenza vaccine.

This clonotype was seen only a few times. The genes are TRBV5-1 and TRBJ2-7; the D gene is possibly TRBD1 (5 bases). Germline values: CDR1 SGHRS, CDR2 YFSETQ. Deletions cut 2 bases from V and 1 base from J, with 19 bases between. The CDR3 is 17 amino acids. The CDR3 spells CASSFGRAGSRSYEQYF. The CDR3 DNA is TGCGCCAGCAGCTTTGGTAGGGCAGGGTCTAGGTCCTACGAGCAGTACTTC. Based on the CDR3 plus reference TRBV5-1 and TRBJ2-7, the full variable domain is KAGVTQTPRYLIKTRGQQVTLSCSPISGHRSVSWYQQTPGQGLQFLFEYFSETQRNKGNFPGRFSGRQFSNSRSEMNVSTLELGDSALYLCASSFGRAGSRSYEQYFGPGTRLTVT.

This clonotype was detected ten times or more. The CDR3 loop reads CASSGAGGETQYF. DNA for the CDR3: TGTGCCAGCAGTGGAGCGGGAGGGGAGACCCAGTACTTC. The V gene is TRBV28, the J gene TRBJ2-5; 10 bases agree with TRBD2. The trim removed 5 bases at V and 5 bases at J, leaving 2 bases unmatched. Germline V CDR1 and CDR2: MDHEN, SYDVKM. CDR3 length: 13 amino acids.

This clonotype has ten or more counts. The V and J genes are TRBV10-3 and TRBJ2-1, with 8 bases matching TRBD2. V lost 0 bases to trimming and J lost 9 bases; unmatched junction nucleotides: 10. The germline V gene has CDR1 ENHRY and CDR2 SYGVKD. The length of the CDR3 is 16 residues. In DNA, the CDR3 is TGTGCCATCAGTGAGTCGGGAGGACTAGCCGTAGGTGAGCAGTTCTTC. Translating gives CAISESGGLAVGEQFF.

Many counts were recorded for this clonotype. V usage is TRBV12-3 or TRBV12-4 and J usage is TRBJ1-5, with D perhaps matching TRBD1 (6 bases). This CDR3 has 15 amino acids. The V gene lost 5 bases and the J gene lost 0 bases, with 11 bases spanning the gap. Here the CDR3 DNA reads TGTGCCAGCAGTCGACAGGTATATAGCAATCAGCCCCAGCATTTT. It is translated as CASSRQVYSNQPQHF.

The V call is TRBV28, the J call TRBJ2-7; 12 positions agree with TRBD1. CDR1 is MDHEN, CDR2 SYDVKM, per germline. The CDR3 loop spans 15 amino acids. The J segment lost 3 bases and the V segment lost 6 bases, leaving 6 bases of the junction unmatched. The CDR3 sequence is CASSWGQGAFYEQYF. The CDR3 nucleotides are TGTGCCAGCAGCTGGGGACAGGGGGCTTTCTACGAGCAGTACTTC. Together with reference TRBV28 and TRBJ2-7, the CDR3 gives the full variable domain: DVKVTQSSRYLVKRTGEKVFLECVQDMDHENMFWYRQDPGLGLRLIYFSYDVKMKEKGDIPEGYSVSREKKERFSLILESASTNQTSMYLCASSWGQGAFYEQYFGPGTRLTVT.

In this sample, this clonotype turned up many times. This chain uses TRBV12-3 or TRBV12-4 with TRBJ2-1; no definite D call. Trimming stripped 2 bases from V and 6 bases from J, with 2 bases between. This CDR3 has 11 residues. The CDR3 DNA follows: TGTGCCAGCAGTTTATCCAATGAGCAGTTCTTC. It codes for CASSLSNEQFF.

The V call is TRBV20-1, the J call TRBJ2-1; D may be TRBD2 (6 bases). CDR1 is DFQATT, CDR2 SNEGSKA, per germline (reference sequence). The CDR3 runs 13 residues. The ends were cut back, 8 bases at V and 3 bases at J, with 14 bases in the middle. The DNA for the CDR3 is TGCAGTCCATACCGGGACTTCTACAATGAGCAGTTCTTC. Amino acid sequence: CSPYRDFYNEQFF.

Ten or more counts support this clonotype. The V call is TRBV4-2, the J call TRBJ1-6, with unresolved D. This CDR3 spans 12 amino acids. The germline gives CDR1 LGHNA, CDR2 YNFKEQ. V was trimmed by 0 bases and J by 10 bases, leaving 4 bases between them. CDR3 nucleotides: TGTGCCAGCAGCCAAGACGGGTCACCCCTCCACTTT. Translating it yields CASSQDGSPLHF.

The chain uses TRBV21-1 and TRBJ2-7; the table's TRBD1 call for D was not verified on the DNA. TRBV21-1 is designated a pseudogene. The length of the CDR3 is 16 residues. CDR3 bases: TGTGCCAGCAGGATAAACGTCCGGGAGTGGTCCGACGAGCAGTACTTC. Protein sequence: CASRINVREWSDEQYF.

This clonotype was counted a few times. The V and J genes are TRBV11-2 and TRBJ1-2, with D maybe TRBD1 (5 bases). Per the germline V gene, CDR1 is SGHAT and CDR2 is FQNNGV. Trimming shortened V by 5 bases and J by 8 bases, and 18 bases separated the two germline ends. The CDR3 extends over 14 amino acids. Written as DNA, the CDR3 is TGTGCCAGCAGCCCTCTGGCAGGGTGGCACGGCTACACCTTC. Amino acids: CASSPLAGWHGYTF.

This clonotype was observed a handful of times. The chain couples TRBV6-2 or TRBV6-3 to TRBJ2-2, with 9 positions matching TRBD1. Germline assignment: CDR1 MNHEY and CDR2 SVGEGT. J gave up 6 bases and V 5 bases, and 10 bases lay outside the gene matches. CDR3 length: 16 amino acids. This CDR3 reads CASSPDRGVGPGELFF. The CDR3 nucleotides read TGTGCCAGCAGTCCGGACAGGGGCGTAGGCCCCGGGGAGCTGTTTTTT.

This clonotype was observed a handful of times. The chain uses TRBV12-3 or TRBV12-4 and TRBJ2-3; D perhaps matches TRBD2 (5 bases). The CDR3 is 15 amino acids. Trimming shortened V by 5 bases and J by 0 bases, and 12 bases separated the two germline ends. CDR3 residues: CASSKRITSTDTQYF. CDR3 bases: TGTGCCAGCAGTAAGCGGATAACTAGCACAGATACGCAGTATTTT.

Turning to this clonotype: Mismatch with germline at one junction end may stem from a read error. The chain couples TRBV11-2 to TRBJ2-1; 8 bases line up with TRBD1. Germline V CDR1 and CDR2: SGHAT, FQNNGV. The CDR3 consists of 14 residues. The CDR3 sequence: CASSLGDRINKQFF. The CDR3 DNA reads as TGTGCCAGCAGTTTAGGGGACAGGATAAATAAGCAGTTCTTC.

This clonotype came up a few times. The chain links TRBV7-8 to TRBJ2-1; D gene ambiguous. The CDR3 consists of 16 residues. Trimming took off 1 base at V and 9 bases at J, with 19 bases between the two ends. Germline values: CDR1 SGHVS, CDR2 FQNEAQ. The CDR3 region is CASSLGSPLVPSEQFF. CDR3 nucleotides: TGTGCCAGCAGCTTAGGGAGCCCTCTGGTGCCAAGTGAGCAGTTCTTC.

The chain joins TRBV20-1 to TRBJ1-1, with TRBD1 as a possible D gene (6 bases). The V gene lost 0 bases and the J gene lost 5 bases, with 19 bases spanning the gap. The germline V gene has CDR1 DFQATT and CDR2 SNEGSKA (reference sequence). The CDR3 length is 16 residues. The CDR3 DNA reads as TGCAGTGCTAGAGATCATCGGGGGCTCTGGGGTACTGAAGCTTTCTTT. It encodes CSARDHRGLWGTEAFF.

The genes are TRBV11-1 and TRBJ2-7; 9 bases are shared with TRBD1. Germline V gene lookup returns CDR1 SGHAT and CDR2 FQDESV (reference sequence). The CDR3 is 14 residues long. V lost 3 bases, J lost 5 bases, and 5 bases stayed unmatched. The CDR3 DNA reads TGTGCCAGCAGCTTGCTACAGGGGGCCCACGAGCAGTACTTC. It is translated as CASSLLQGAHEQYF.

V usage is TRBV15 and J usage is TRBJ1-1; D is undetermined. This CDR3 has 13 amino acids. V shed 0 bases and J shed 5 bases, with 7 bases lying between them. In germline, CDR1 is LNHNV, CDR2 YYDKDF (reference sequence). The CDR3 protein is CATSRELGTEAFF. The DNA for the CDR3 is TGTGCCACCAGCAGAGAACTGGGTACTGAAGCTTTCTTT.

In this sample, this clonotype turned up a few times. The CDR3 DNA reads as TGCAGTGCTGCTGAGGGGGCGCGGGTCTATGGCTACACCTTC. This codes for CSAAEGARVYGYTF. V gene TRBV20-1 combines with J gene TRBJ1-2, with TRBD1 identical over 7 bases. The CDR3 covers 14 residues. Trimming removed 5 bases from V and 4 bases from J; junction bases left unmatched: 10. Germline V gene data show CDR1 as DFQATT and CDR2 as SNEGSKA (reference sequence).

This clonotype was picked up a small number of times. The gene calls are TRBV12-3 or TRBV12-4 and TRBJ1-5; D is unresolved. The CDR3 runs 15 residues. Trimming removed 3 bases at V and 2 bases at J, with 11 bases between. Here the CDR3 reads CASSFGGYGNQPQHF. The CDR3 nucleotides read TGTGCCAGCAGTTTTGGAGGGTACGGCAATCAGCCCCAGCATTTT.

The sample holds a few counts of this clonotype. CDR3 sequence: CSAGPSGRAFNEQFF. CDR3 DNA: TGCAGTGCTGGGCCTAGCGGGAGGGCCTTCAATGAGCAGTTCTTC. The chain has TRBV20-1 and TRBJ2-1, with TRBD2 matching 12 bases. Looked up from germline, CDR1 is DFQATT and CDR2 is SNEGSKA (reference sequence). The V segment lost 5 bases and the J segment 6 bases; nucleotides outside the gene matches: 8. The length of the CDR3 is 15 residues.

V is TRBV6-2 or TRBV6-3 and J is TRBJ2-4, with 7 bases lining up with TRBD1. J lost 1 base, V lost 5 bases, and 11 bases had no gene match. Germline loops: CDR1 MNHEY, CDR2 SVGEGT. This CDR3 spans 17 amino acids. DNA for the CDR3: TGTGCCAGCAGTAAACACGAAACGGGACAGGCCAAAAACATTCAGTACTTC. It codes for CASSKHETGQAKNIQYF.

The rearrangement links TRBV6-1 to TRBJ2-3, with TRBD2 identical over 15 bases. V trimming: 6 bases; J trimming: 3 bases; junction bases outside the gene matches: 7. Germline assignment: CDR1 MNHNS and CDR2 SASEGT. The CDR3 length is 17 residues. DNA of the CDR3: TGTGCCAGCAGACTTCTGGGACTAGCGGGAGGAACAGATACGCAGTATTTT. Its translation is CASRLLGLAGGTDTQYF.

This clonotype came up a few times. The V call is TRBV27, the J call TRBJ1-6, with TRBD1 matching 7 bases. Germline assignment: CDR1 MNHEY and CDR2 SMNVEV (reference sequence). The CDR3 contains 14 residues. With 5 bases clipped from V and 8 bases from J, the junction kept 6 bases outside the gene matches. CDR3 sequence: CASSVQGNYSPLHF. CDR3 in DNA: TGTGCCAGCAGTGTACAGGGGAATTATTCACCCCTCCACTTT.

In this sample, this clonotype turned up a few times. The rearrangement joins TRBV5-6 to TRBJ2-5; unclear D gene. CDR1 and CDR2 (germline): SGHDT, YYEEEE. V lost 0 bases to trimming and J lost 10 bases, with 7 bases between them. The length of the CDR3 is 11 residues. CDR3 DNA: TGTGCCAGCAGCTTGGGGGTGGACCAGTACTTC. Translation gives CASSLGVDQYF.

This rearrangement joins TRBV5-5 to TRBJ2-7, with 7 bases lining up with TRBD1. V shed 4 bases and J 9 bases; nucleotides not matched to a gene: 13. CDR1 SGHKS and CDR2 YYEKEE come from the germline V gene (reference sequence). The CDR3 has 14 amino acids. The CDR3 coding sequence is TGTGCCAGCAGCCAACCACAGGGGTCGGGCTGGCAGTACTTC. Translated: CASSQPQGSGWQYF.

CDR3 in amino acids: CASSYGGTAGELFF. The CDR3 nucleotides read TGTGCCAGCAGTTACGGGGGTACCGCCGGGGAGCTGTTTTTT. The rearrangement uses TRBV6-5 and TRBJ2-2; possibly TRBD1 or TRBD2 for D (5 bases each). The germline V gene has CDR1 MNHEY and CDR2 SVGAGI. V lost 2 bases and J lost 6, with 10 bases in between. The CDR3 runs to 14 residues.

The rearrangement uses TRBV20-1 and TRBJ2-1; tentatively, D is TRBD2 (5 bases). Trimming cost V 1 base and J 8 bases, with 9 bases left between them. CDR1 and CDR2 from the germline V gene are DFQATT and SNEGSKA (reference sequence). CDR3 length equals 12 residues. In DNA form, the CDR3 reads TGCAGTGCTAGAGGTGGGAGCTATGAGCAGTTCTTC. This translates into CSARGGSYEQFF.